The 16 T cell receptor beta chains reported below all come from one sample, sequenced in a study of tumor-infiltrating lymphocytes in primary liver carcinoma. From 500 ng of total RNA, TCR beta-specific cDNA was reverse-transcribed using a constant-region primer. Libraries of TCR beta came from three nested multiplex PCR rounds with slightly modified ARM-PCR. A C-beta reverse primer and TRBV1-TRBV30 forward primers served in each of the first two PCR rounds, at 9 to 11 cycles apiece. TCRdb ran MiXCR on the multiplex PCR reads and lists one entry per CDR3 protein. Of about 92,000 distinct CDR3 sequences listed, less than 70% are singletons. The study co-extracted DNA and RNA from around 20-30 mg of unsorted bulk tissue. The sequenced sample consisted of tumor-adjacent normal liver tissue. The receptors derive from a man aged 35-49 years with primary liver carcinoma and hepatitis B virus infection.

This clonotype was recorded only once. Sequence at one end of the junction differs from germline and may be a read error. The chain couples TRBV6-6 to TRBJ2-7, with D uncertain. The CDR3 extends over 14 amino acids. CDR1 is MNHNY, CDR2 SVGAGI, per germline (reference sequence). The chain's CDR3 is CASSDAPKAYGQYF. The CDR3 bases are TGTGCCAGCAGTGACGCCCCGAAGGCCTACGGGCAGTACTTC.

Remarks on this clonotype: This could be a read error, since a much larger clone is one nucleotide away. The chain combines TRBV6-6 with TRBJ2-3; 13 positions match TRBD2. The junction had 12 bases not matched to a gene; V was cut back by 5 bases and J by 1 base. Germline V gives CDR1 MNHNY, CDR2 SVGAGI (reference sequence). This CDR3 comprises 19 residues. The chain's CDR3 is CASSRLAGGRSPRTDTQYF. The CDR3, as DNA: TGTGCCAGCAGTCGACTAGCGGGAGGCCGATCACCACGCACAGATACGCAGTATTTT.

In this sample, this clonotype turned up many times. The J gene is TRBJ2-3, the V gene TRBV30; possible D gene TRBD2, 6 bases. The V end lost 5 bases, the J end lost 1 base, and 10 bases lay between the germline ends. The CDR3 is 13 amino acids. Germline CDR1 reads GTSNPN; CDR2 reads SVGIG (reference sequence). In nucleotides, the CDR3 is TGTGCCTGGCAGCCGGGGGGCACAGATACGCAGTATTTT. Translating it yields CAWQPGGTDTQYF.

Concerning this clonotype: Because it lacks the conserved phenylalanine or tryptophan at the end, this CDR3 is likely a read error. The V call is TRBV5-1, the J call TRBJ2-2; 11 positions match TRBD2. This CDR3 has 16 amino acids. The junction had 3 bases not matched to a gene; V was cut back by 0 bases and J by 5 bases. Germline V gene lookup returns CDR1 SGHRS and CDR2 YFSETQ. DNA for the CDR3: TGCGCCAGCAGCTTGGGGACTAGCGGGCTTACCGGGGAGCTGTTTTAT. Its translation: CASSLGTSGLTGELFY.

Worth noting for this clonotype: It may be a read error: a sequence one base away is much more abundant. The conserved phenylalanine or tryptophan normally closing the CDR3 is absent here, so this likely arose from a read error. This chain links TRBV5-6 with TRBJ2-3, with D uncertain. CDR3 length equals 14 residues. The V end lost 0 bases, the J end lost 2 bases, and 7 bases lay between the germline ends. CDR1 is SGHDT and CDR2 is YYEEEE in the germline V gene. The CDR3 is CASSLAGSTDTQYL. The CDR3 bases are TGTGCCAGCAGCTTGGCCGGGTCCACAGATACGCAGTATCTT.

With respect to this clonotype: A read error may be the cause here, since a much bigger clone is one base away. The V call is TRBV6-6, the J call TRBJ1-2, with 9 bases lining up with TRBD1. V gave up 7 bases and J gave up 8 bases; unmatched junction bases: 8. This CDR3 contains 13 residues. The germline V gene encodes CDR1 MNHNY and CDR2 SVGAGI (reference sequence). The CDR3 nucleotides read TGTGCCAGCACCAGGGGGACAGGGAACGGCTACACCTTC. Its protein is CASTRGTGNGYTF.

A word on this clonotype: The junction departs from germline at one end; a sequencing error may be responsible. This chain links TRBV28 with TRBJ2-7; unclear D gene. Per germline, CDR1 MDHEN and CDR2 SYDVKM. CDR3 size: 12 residues. CDR3 DNA sequence: TGTGTCAGCAATGACTTTAACTACGAGCAGTACTTC. Residues: CVSNDFNYEQYF.

CDR3 loop: CSAPGTGNYEQYF. Written as DNA, the CDR3 is TGCAGTGCCCCTGGGACAGGGAATTACGAGCAGTACTTC. This chain connects TRBV20-1 to TRBJ2-7; TRBD1 agrees at 9 bases. The CDR3 covers 13 residues. CDR1 is DFQATT, CDR2 SNEGSKA, per germline (reference sequence). V was clipped by 6 bases and J by 4 bases; unmatched bases: 7.

Concerning this clonotype: Germline and junction disagree at one end, which may indicate a read error. The chain employs TRBV29-1 and TRBJ1-2; D is uncertain. This CDR3 region has 13 residues. Germline V CDR1 and CDR2: SQVTM, ANQGSEA. For the CDR3, the DNA is TGCAGCGTTGTAGAGACTTCTAGCTATGGCTACACTTTC. Translation: CSVVETSSYGYTF.

On this clonotype itself: This sequence may be a read error, since a much larger clone differs from it by one base. The V call is TRBV14, the J call TRBJ2-7; D perhaps matches TRBD1 (6 bases). The CDR3 is made up of 14 amino acids. Per the germline V gene, CDR1 is SGHDN and CDR2 is FVKESK. The CDR3 sequence: CASSHRDKNYEEYF. The CDR3 nucleotides are TGTGCCAGCAGCCACAGGGACAAGAACTACGAGGAGTACTTC.

This clonotype was seen a few times. The rearrangement uses TRBV28 and TRBJ1-2; 9 bases are a match to TRBD1. The CDR3 contains 15 residues. Germline trimming cut 6 bases from V and 6 bases from J; bases unmatched to any gene: 11. The V gene's germline CDR1 is MDHEN and CDR2 SYDVKM. CDR3 protein: CASRGWDRAMHGYTF. The CDR3 DNA reads as TGTGCCAGCAGAGGGTGGGACAGGGCTATGCATGGCTACACCTTC.

The chain employs TRBV12-3 or TRBV12-4 and TRBJ2-2; D is ambiguous. The V gene lost 10 bases and the J gene lost 0 bases, with 12 bases spanning the gap. This CDR3 comprises 14 residues. CDR3 coding DNA: TGTGCCAACAGATTCTTCCCGAACACCGGGGAGCTGTTTTTT. Translating gives CANRFFPNTGELFF.

On this clonotype: The junction and the germline gene differ at one end; a read error may be behind it. This chain connects TRBV11-2 to TRBJ2-1, with TRBD2 identical over 8 bases. The CDR3 runs to 16 residues. CDR1 SGHAT and CDR2 FQNNGV come from the germline V gene. The CDR3 protein is CASCLDIGLAMGDQFF. CDR3 in DNA: TGTGCCAGCTGCTTGGATATCGGACTAGCTATGGGTGATCAGTTCTTC.

The sample holds many counts of this clonotype. The V call is TRBV6-1, the J call TRBJ2-2, with 11 nucleotides matching TRBD2. CDR3 size: 16 residues. V lost 5 bases, J lost 7 bases, and 9 bases stayed unmatched. Germline-derived CDR1 and CDR2 are MNHNS and SASEGT. The DNA for the CDR3 is TGTGCCAGCAGTTGGGGTAGCGGGAGGGGAAACGGGGAGCTGTTTTTT. Its translation: CASSWGSGRGNGELFF.

As to this clonotype: One end of the junction fails to match germline, which may point to a read error. V and J are TRBV11-2 and TRBJ2-1; tentative D call: TRBD2 (5 bases). Germline loops: CDR1 SGHAT, CDR2 FQNNGV. This CDR3 is built from 15 residues. This CDR3 is CASSLAGSSYNKQFF. The CDR3 DNA reads as TGTGCCAGCAGCTTAGCGGGGAGCTCCTACAATAAGCAGTTCTTT.

This chain joins TRBV11-3 and TRBJ2-2; D is undetermined. With 9 bases removed from V and 4 bases from J, the gap between germline ends came to 18 bases. Germline loops: CDR1 SGHNT, CDR2 YENEEA. The CDR3 is 15 residues long. In DNA, the CDR3 is TGTGCCAGGTGGCGCCTTAAACCCATCACCGGGGAGCTGTTTTTT. Protein sequence: CARWRLKPITGELFF.